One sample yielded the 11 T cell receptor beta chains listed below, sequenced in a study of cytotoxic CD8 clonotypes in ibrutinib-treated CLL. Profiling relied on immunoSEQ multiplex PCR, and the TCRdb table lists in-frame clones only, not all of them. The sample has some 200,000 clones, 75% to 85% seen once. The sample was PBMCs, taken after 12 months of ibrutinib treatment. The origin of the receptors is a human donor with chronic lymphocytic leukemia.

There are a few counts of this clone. The CDR3 DNA follows: TGTGCCAGCAGTCCGACCCATAATCAGCCCCAGCATTTT. It is translated as CASSPTHNQPQHF. The chain links TRBV6-5 to TRBJ1-5; D unresolved. The CDR3 is 13 residues long. Trimming pared 5 bases from V and 4 bases from J, leaving 9 bases between. Germline values: CDR1 MNHEY, CDR2 SVGAGI.

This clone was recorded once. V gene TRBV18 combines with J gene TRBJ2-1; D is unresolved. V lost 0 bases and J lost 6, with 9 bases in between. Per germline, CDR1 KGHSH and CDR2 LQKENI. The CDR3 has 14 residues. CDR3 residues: CASSPPVHVNEQFF. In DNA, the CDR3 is TGTGCCAGCTCACCACCGGTCCATGTCAATGAGCAGTTCTTC.

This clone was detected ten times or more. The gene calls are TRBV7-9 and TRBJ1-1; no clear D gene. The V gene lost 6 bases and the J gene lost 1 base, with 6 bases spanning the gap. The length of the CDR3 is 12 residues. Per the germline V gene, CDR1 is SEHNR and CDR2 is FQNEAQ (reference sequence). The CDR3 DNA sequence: TGTGCCAGCAGACTATCGAACACTGAAGCTTTCTTT. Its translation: CASRLSNTEAFF.

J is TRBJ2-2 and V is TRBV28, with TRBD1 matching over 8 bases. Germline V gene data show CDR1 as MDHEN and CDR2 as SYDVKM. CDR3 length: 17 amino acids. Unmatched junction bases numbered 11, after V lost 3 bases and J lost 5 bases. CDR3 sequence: CASSLTGALLETGELFF. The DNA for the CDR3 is TGTGCCAGCAGTTTGACAGGGGCCCTATTGGAGACCGGGGAGCTGTTTTTT.

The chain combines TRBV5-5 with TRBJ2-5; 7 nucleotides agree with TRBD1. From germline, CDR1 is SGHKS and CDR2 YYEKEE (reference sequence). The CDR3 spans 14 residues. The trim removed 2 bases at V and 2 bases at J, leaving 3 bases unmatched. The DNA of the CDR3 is TGTGCCAGCAGCTTCGGGACAGCACAAGAGACCCAGTACTTC. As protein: CASSFGTAQETQYF.

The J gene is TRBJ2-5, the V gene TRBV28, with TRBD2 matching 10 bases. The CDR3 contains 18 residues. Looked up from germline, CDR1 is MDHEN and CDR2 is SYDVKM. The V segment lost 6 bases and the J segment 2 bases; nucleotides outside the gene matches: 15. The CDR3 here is CASSSASSGSWRQETQYF. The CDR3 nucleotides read TGTGCCAGCAGCTCGGCCTCTAGCGGGAGTTGGAGGCAAGAGACCCAGTACTTC. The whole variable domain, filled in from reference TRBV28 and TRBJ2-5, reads DVKVTQSSRYLVKRTGEKVFLECVQDMDHENMFWYRQDPGLGLRLIYFSYDVKMKEKGDIPEGYSVSREKKERFSLILESASTNQTSMYLCASSSASSGSWRQETQYFGPGTRLLVL.

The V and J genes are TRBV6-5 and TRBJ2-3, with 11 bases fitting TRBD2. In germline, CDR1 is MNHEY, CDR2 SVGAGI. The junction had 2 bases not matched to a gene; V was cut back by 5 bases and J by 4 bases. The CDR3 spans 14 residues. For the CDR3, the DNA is TGTGCCAGCAGTCTAGCGGGAGGAGCAGATACGCAGTATTTT. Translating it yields CASSLAGGADTQYF.

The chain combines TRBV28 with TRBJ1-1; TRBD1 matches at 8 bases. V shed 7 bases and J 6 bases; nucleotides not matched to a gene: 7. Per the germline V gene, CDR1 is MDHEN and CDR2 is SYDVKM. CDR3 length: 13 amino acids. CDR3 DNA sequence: TGTGCCAGCACCTCTGGACAGGGCTCTGAAGCTTTCTTT. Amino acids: CASTSGQGSEAFF.

This CDR3 reads CASTRDSSYEQYF. The CDR3 bases are TGCGCCAGCACCCGGGACTCATCCTACGAGCAGTACTTC. The V and J genes are TRBV5-1 and TRBJ2-7, with a possible D match to TRBD2 (6 bases). Trimming pared 6 bases from V and 1 base from J, leaving 11 bases between. Germline assignment: CDR1 SGHRS and CDR2 YFSETQ. The CDR3 is 13 residues long.

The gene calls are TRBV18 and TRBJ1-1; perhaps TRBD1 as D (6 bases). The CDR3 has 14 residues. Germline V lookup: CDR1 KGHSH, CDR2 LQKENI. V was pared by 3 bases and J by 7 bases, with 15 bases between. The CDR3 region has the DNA TGTGCCAGCTCACCGAGGTGGGGGCAAGGTGAAGCTTTCTTT. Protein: CASSPRWGQGEAFF.

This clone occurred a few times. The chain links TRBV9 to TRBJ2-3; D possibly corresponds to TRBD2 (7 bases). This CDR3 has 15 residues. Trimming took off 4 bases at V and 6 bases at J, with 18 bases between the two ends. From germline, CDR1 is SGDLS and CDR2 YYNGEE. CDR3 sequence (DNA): TGTGCCAGCAGCTCTACCGGGGGGCCGATGGATACGCAGTATTTT. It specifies CASSSTGGPMDTQYF.